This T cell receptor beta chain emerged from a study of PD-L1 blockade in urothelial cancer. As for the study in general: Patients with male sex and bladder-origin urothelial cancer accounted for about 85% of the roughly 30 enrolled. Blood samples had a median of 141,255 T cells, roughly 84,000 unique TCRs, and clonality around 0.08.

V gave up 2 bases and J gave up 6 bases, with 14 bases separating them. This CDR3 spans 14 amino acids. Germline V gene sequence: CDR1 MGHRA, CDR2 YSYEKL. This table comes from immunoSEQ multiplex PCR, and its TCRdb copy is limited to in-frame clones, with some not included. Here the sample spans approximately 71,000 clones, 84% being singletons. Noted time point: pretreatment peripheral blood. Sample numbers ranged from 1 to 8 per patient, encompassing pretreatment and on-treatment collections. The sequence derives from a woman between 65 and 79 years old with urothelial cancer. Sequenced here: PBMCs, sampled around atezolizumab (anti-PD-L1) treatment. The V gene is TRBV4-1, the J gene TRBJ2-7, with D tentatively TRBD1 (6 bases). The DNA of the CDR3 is TGCGCCAGCAGCCAACACAACACAGGGTCCGAGCAGTACTTC. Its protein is CASSQHNTGSEQYF.